This T cell receptor (beta chain) was identified during a study of blood T cell repertoires in COVID-19. Overall study: From T cells, B-cell-depleted T cells, or PBMCs came the material, which was cDNA or gDNA.

The CDR3 has 14 residues. Germline V CDR1 and CDR2: LNHNV, YYDKDF (reference sequence). Between the trimmed V and J ends, which lost 1 base and 3 bases, there was a span of 9 bases. Only in-frame clones appear in the TCRdb table, and some are missing; sequencing was by immunoSEQ multiplex PCR. This sample carries approximately 98,000 clones, roughly four fifths of them seen once, and the ten largest clones take about 4.3%. The chain couples TRBV15 to TRBJ1-1; TRBD1 is a possible D gene (5 bases). Sequences were obtained from peripheral blood. The TCR comes from a man in his sixties with acute or convalescent COVID-19. The CDR3 sequence: CATSRVAGYTEAFF. In nucleotides, the CDR3 is TGTGCCACCAGCAGAGTTGCAGGGTACACTGAAGCTTTCTTT. Together with reference TRBV15 and TRBJ1-1, the CDR3 gives the full variable domain: DAMVIQNPRYQVTQFGKPVTLSCSQTLNHNVMYWYQQKSSQAPKLLFHYYDKDFNNEADTPDNFQSRRPNTSFCFLDIRSPGLGDTAMYLCATSRVAGYTEAFFGQGTRLTVV.